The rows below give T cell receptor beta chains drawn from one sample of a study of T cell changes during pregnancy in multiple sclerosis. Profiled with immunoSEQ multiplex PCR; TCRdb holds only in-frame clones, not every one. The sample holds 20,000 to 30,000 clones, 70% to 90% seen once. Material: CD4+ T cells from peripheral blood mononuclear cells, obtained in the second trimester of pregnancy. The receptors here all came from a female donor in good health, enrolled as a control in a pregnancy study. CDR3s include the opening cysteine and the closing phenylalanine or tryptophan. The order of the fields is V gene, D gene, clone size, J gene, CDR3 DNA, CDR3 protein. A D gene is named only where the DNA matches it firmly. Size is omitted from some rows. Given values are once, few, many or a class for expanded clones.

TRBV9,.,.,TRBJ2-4,TGTGCCAGCAGCGTCGAGCCTAGGTTAGCCAAAAACATTCAGTACTTC,CASSVEPRLAKNIQYF
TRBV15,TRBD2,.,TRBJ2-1,TGTGCCACCAGCAGAGATCGTAGCGGGAGGGACTACAATGAGCAGTTCTTC,CATSRDRSGRDYNEQFF
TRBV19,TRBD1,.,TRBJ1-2,TGTGCCAGTAGTGCCACAGGGGAGGTAGACTATGGCTACACCTTC,CASSATGEVDYGYTF
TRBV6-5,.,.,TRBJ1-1,TGTGCCAGCAGCCGGGGGACTGAAGCTTTCTTT,CASSRGTEAFF
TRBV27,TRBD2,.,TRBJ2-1,TGTGCCAGCAGTTTCCTAGCGGGTGAGCAGTTCTTC,CASSFLAGEQFF
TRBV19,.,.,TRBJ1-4,TGTGCCAGTAGTACCCGGGAGGTCTGGCCTAATGAAAAACTGTTTTTT,CASSTREVWPNEKLFF
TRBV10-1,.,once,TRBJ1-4,TGCGCCAGCATAGTGAGCTTGGGGGGGGGTGAAAAACTGTTTTTT,CASIVSLGGGEKLFF
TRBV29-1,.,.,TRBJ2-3,TGCAGCGTTAGTGAAGGGGGATCCGCAGATACGCAGTATTTT,CSVSEGGSADTQYF
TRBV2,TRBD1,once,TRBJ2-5,TGTGCCAGCGGCCGGGACAGGGTCTTTCGAAAAGAGACCCAGTACTTC,CASGRDRVFRKETQYF
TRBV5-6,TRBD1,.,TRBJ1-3,TGTGCCAGCAGTCCCAGGGGGCCTGGAAACACCATATATTTT,CASSPRGPGNTIYF
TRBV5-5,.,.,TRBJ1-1,TGTGCCAGCAGCTTTTTAGGGAGGACTGAAGCTTTCTTT,CASSFLGRTEAFF
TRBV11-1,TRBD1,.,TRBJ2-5,TGTGCCAGCAGCTTAGGCCGACAGGGTGCGAACCAAGAGACCCAGTACTTC,CASSLGRQGANQETQYF
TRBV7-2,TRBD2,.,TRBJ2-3,TGTGCCAGCAGCGCCCTGGGCGGGGGGGCCCCAGATACGCAGTATTTT,CASSALGGGAPDTQYF
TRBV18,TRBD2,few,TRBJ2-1,TGTGCCAGCTCGCTGGAAGGAGCGGGGTTTGATAATGAGCAGTTCTTC,CASSLEGAGFDNEQFF
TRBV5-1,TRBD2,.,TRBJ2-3,TGCGCCAGCAGCTTGGCTAGCGGGGGGTTAGATACGCAGTATTTT,CASSLASGGLDTQYF
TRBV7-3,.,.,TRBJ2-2,TGTGCCAGCAGCTTAAGGCCGGCAGGGCTAGCCGGGGAGCTGTTTTTT,CASSLRPAGLAGELFF
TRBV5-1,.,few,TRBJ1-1,TGCGCCAGCAGCTTGGCCTTGGGGGCGCGTAACACTGAAGCTTTCTTT,CASSLALGARNTEAFF
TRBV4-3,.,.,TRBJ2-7,TGCGCCAGCAGCCCGCGTAGCGGAGGGGGGGGCGAGCAGTACTTC,CASSPRSGGGGEQYF
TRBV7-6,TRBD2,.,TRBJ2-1,TGTGCCAGCAGCCCTACTAGCGGGAGACTATACAATGAGCAGTTCTTC,CASSPTSGRLYNEQFF
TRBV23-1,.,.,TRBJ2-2,TGCGCCAGCAGTCAATCGGGGAGACACACCGGGGAGCTGTTTTTT,CASSQSGRHTGELFF
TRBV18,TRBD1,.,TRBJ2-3,TGTGCCAGCTCACCGCGGGACAGGAGGGCAGATACGCAGTATTTT,CASSPRDRRADTQYF
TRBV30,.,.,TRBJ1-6,TGTGCCTGGATACAGGGAAATTCACCCCTCCACTTT,CAWIQGNSPLHF
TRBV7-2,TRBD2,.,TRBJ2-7,TGTGCCAGCAGCTTAGAGCGGGGGGGCTTCTACGAGCAGTACTTC,CASSLERGGFYEQYF
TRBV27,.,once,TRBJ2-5,TGTGCCAGCACCTCAGGGGACCAAGAGACCCAGTACTTC,CASTSGDQETQYF
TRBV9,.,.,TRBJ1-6,TGTGCCAGCAGCGCGAGCTCCTATAATTCACCCCTCCACTTT,CASSASSYNSPLHF
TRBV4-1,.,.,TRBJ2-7,TGCGCCAGCAGCCATAACCGGGACTTATCCTACGAGCAGTACTTC,CASSHNRDLSYEQYF
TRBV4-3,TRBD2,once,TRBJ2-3,TGCGCCAGCAGCGAAGCGGGGGGGCAGGGAGATACGCAGTATTTT,CASSEAGGQGDTQYF
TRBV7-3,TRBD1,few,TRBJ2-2,TGTGCCAGCAGCTTAAATAGTGGGACAGCCTACACCGGGGAGCTGTTTTTT,CASSLNSGTAYTGELFF
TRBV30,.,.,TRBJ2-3,TGTGCCTGGAACCCTTTAGCGGTGAGCACAGATACGCAGTATTTT,CAWNPLAVSTDTQYF
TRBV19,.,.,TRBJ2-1,TGTGCCAGTAGTCCCCAGACACGCAATGAGCAGTTCTTC,CASSPQTRNEQFF
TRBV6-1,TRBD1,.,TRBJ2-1,TGTGCCAGCAGTAGACAGGGCTCCTACAATGAGCAGTTCTTC,CASSRQGSYNEQFF
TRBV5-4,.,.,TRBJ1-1,TGTGCCAGCAGCTTGGGTGGGCCAGACACTGAAGCTTTCTTT,CASSLGGPDTEAFF
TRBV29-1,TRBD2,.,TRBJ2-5,TGCAGCGTTGAGTTACTAGCGGGGTACCAAGAGACCCAGTACTTC,CSVELLAGYQETQYF
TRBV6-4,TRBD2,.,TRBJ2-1,TGTGCCAGCAGTGACTCAGACCCAGCGGGAGCAGAAGAGCAGTTCTTC,CASSDSDPAGAEEQFF
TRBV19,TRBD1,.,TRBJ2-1,TGTGCCAGTAGTCCACTCGACAGGGGTTGGGGCAATGAGCAGTTCTTC,CASSPLDRGWGNEQFF
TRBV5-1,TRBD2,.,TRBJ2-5,TGCGCCAGCAGCGGAGGGACGGGGGGGGGCCGGGAGACCCAGTACTTC,CASSGGTGGGRETQYF
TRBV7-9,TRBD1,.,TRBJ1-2,TGTGCCAGCAGCTTAGGAGCTTTGGACAGGGCTCGAGATGGCTACACCTTC,CASSLGALDRARDGYTF
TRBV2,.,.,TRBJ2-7,TGTGCCTGTCGTAGGGAGCGGAAATCCTACGAGCAGTACTTC,CACRRERKSYEQYF
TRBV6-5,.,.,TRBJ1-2,TGTGCCAGCAGCACGGCGGGGCGATATGGCTACACCTTC,CASSTAGRYGYTF
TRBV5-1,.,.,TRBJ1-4,TGCGCCAGCAGCCCAGGGATAGGGACTAATGAAAAACTGTTTTTT,CASSPGIGTNEKLFF
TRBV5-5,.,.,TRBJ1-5,TGTGCCAGCAGCAAAGACACTTATAGCAATCAGCCCCAGCATTTT,CASSKDTYSNQPQHF
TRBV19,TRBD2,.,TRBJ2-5,TGTGCCAGTAGTTTCGGACTAGCCGGAGAGACCCAGTACTTC,CASSFGLAGETQYF
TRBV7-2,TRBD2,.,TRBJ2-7,TGTGCCAGCAGCTTAAGCGGGGGCAGCTACGAGCAGTACTTC,CASSLSGGSYEQYF
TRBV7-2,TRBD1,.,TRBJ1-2,TGTGCCAGCAGCTATCGACAGGGGCCCCTGGATGGCTACACCTTC,CASSYRQGPLDGYTF
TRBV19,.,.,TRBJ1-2,TGTGCCAGTAGTCCCGTGACAGGACCAAACTATGGCTACACCTTC,CASSPVTGPNYGYTF
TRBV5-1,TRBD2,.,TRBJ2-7,TGCGCCAGCAGCTTGCTCGGACTAGCGGGAGGGCACTACGAGCAGTACTTC,CASSLLGLAGGHYEQYF